Below are 26 T cell receptor beta chains sequenced from a single sample in a study of shared clonotypes between healthy human individuals. In the naive CD8 group, cells lacked CD45RO and were positively selected for CCR7, so terminally differentiated effector memory CD45RA+ cells were left out. Measured with immunoSEQ multiplex PCR; TCRdb has only the in-frame clones, and not every one. The sample shows roughly 590,000 clones, just under 97% of them seen only once. The source material was naive CD8+ T cells sorted from blood. Source of these receptors: a woman aged 30 to 39 in good health.

The chain links TRBV5-5 to TRBJ2-7; a possible D gene is TRBD2 (6 bases). The CDR3 has 16 amino acids. The V and J ends lost 2 bases and 0 bases respectively, with 15 bases between them. Germline-derived CDR1 and CDR2 are SGHKS and YYEKEE (reference sequence). The CDR3 sequence: CASSFFLAAPSYEQYF. The CDR3 bases are TGTGCCAGCAGCTTTTTCTTAGCGGCACCCTCCTACGAGCAGTACTTC.

CDR3 sequence: CASRQQGSTYNEQFF. The CDR3 DNA is TGTGCCAGCAGACAACAGGGGTCCACCTACAATGAGCAGTTCTTC. The chain combines TRBV2 with TRBJ2-1, with TRBD1 identical over 7 bases. J was trimmed by 2 bases and V by 6 bases; bases with no gene match: 7. CDR3 size: 15 residues. Germline-derived CDR1 and CDR2 are SNHLY and FYNNEI.

The chain combines TRBV9 with TRBJ1-4; D gene uncertain. V shed 0 bases and J shed 0 bases, with 6 bases lying between them. Germline V gene lookup returns CDR1 SGDLS and CDR2 YYNGEE. The CDR3 consists of 15 residues. CDR3 sequence reads: CASSVGITTNEKLFF. CDR3 DNA sequence: TGTGCCAGCAGCGTAGGTATCACAACTAATGAAAAACTGTTTTTT.

CDR3 sequence: CASGDRPNTGELFF. The CDR3 nucleotides are TGTGCCAGCGGGGACAGACCCAACACCGGGGAGCTGTTTTTT. The rearrangement links TRBV6-5 to TRBJ2-2; 7 nucleotides match TRBD1. From germline, CDR1 is MNHEY and CDR2 SVGAGI. This CDR3 contains 14 residues. Unmatched junction bases numbered 5, after V lost 8 bases and J lost 2 bases.

This clone was observed once. V usage is TRBV6-1 and J usage is TRBJ2-7; the D call may be TRBD1 or TRBD2 (5 bases each). CDR1 and CDR2 (germline): MNHNS, SASEGT. The ends were cut back, 8 bases at V and 4 bases at J, with 9 bases in the middle. The length of the CDR3 is 11 residues. This CDR3 is CASRDQYEQYF. CDR3 DNA: TGTGCCAGCCGGGACCAATACGAGCAGTACTTC.

CDR3 coding DNA: TGTGCCAGCACTCCTAGCTCCTACAATGAGCAGTTCTTC. Its translation: CASTPSSYNEQFF. The chain has TRBV6-5 and TRBJ2-1, with unresolved D. Trimming cost V 7 bases and J 0 bases, with 7 bases left between them. Germline V lookup: CDR1 MNHEY, CDR2 SVGAGI. CDR3 size: 13 residues.

A single count supports this clone. The rearrangement joins TRBV21-1 to TRBJ2-7; the table's TRBD2 call for D was not verified on the DNA. TRBV21-1 is a pseudogene. CDR3 length equals 18 residues. The CDR3 nucleotides are TGTGCCAGCAGCAATAAGGGGCGGGAGCCCCGTTGGGAGGACGAGCAGTACTTC. The encoded protein is CASSNKGREPRWEDEQYF.

This rearrangement joins TRBV5-1 to TRBJ2-7, with 9 bases lining up with TRBD2. The trim removed 4 bases at V and 4 bases at J, leaving 12 bases unmatched. The CDR3 totals 16 residues. CDR1 SGHRS and CDR2 YFSETQ come from the germline V gene. The DNA for the CDR3 is TGCGCCAGCAGCCTCGGAGTGGCTAGCGGGAAGTACGAGCAGTACTTC. Translation: CASSLGVASGKYEQYF.

The rearrangement links TRBV13 to TRBJ2-1; perhaps D is TRBD1 or TRBD2 (5 bases each). Germline lookup yields CDR1 PRHDT and CDR2 FYEKMQ (reference sequence). V was cut by 5 bases and J by 9 bases, with 23 bases left in between. The CDR3 has 16 amino acids. The CDR3 sequence: CASSARARPGTGEQFF. CDR3 DNA: TGTGCCAGCAGCGCCAGGGCCCGGCCCGGGACGGGTGAGCAGTTCTTC.

The chain uses TRBV19 and TRBJ2-1; D unclear. CDR1 and CDR2 (germline): LNHDA, SQIVND (reference sequence). V was cut by 5 bases and J by 4 bases, with 6 bases left in between. CDR3 size: 12 residues. CDR3 sequence (DNA): TGTGCCAGTAGTTCCGGATACAATGAGCAGTTCTTC. It specifies CASSSGYNEQFF.

The J gene is TRBJ2-5, the V gene TRBV7-9; the match to TRBD1 covers 8 bases. Gene TRBJ2-7 matches the end of the DNA better, so the J call may be wrong. Germline CDR1 and CDR2: SEHNR and FQNEAQ (reference sequence). This CDR3 has 14 residues. CDR3 DNA sequence: TGTGCCAGCAGCCAGCAGGGACAGGTCCACGAGCAGTACTTC. Translated: CASSQQGQVHEQYF.

This clone was counted once. The rearrangement uses TRBV5-6 and TRBJ2-7; D remains ambiguous. V was cut by 3 bases and J by 2 bases, with 18 bases left in between. The CDR3 loop spans 16 amino acids. CDR1 SGHDT and CDR2 YYEEEE come from the germline V gene. The CDR3: CASSSGPLLSAYEQYF. In nucleotides, the CDR3 is TGTGCCAGCAGCTCCGGACCCCTCCTTAGTGCCTACGAGCAGTACTTC.

The J gene is TRBJ2-5, the V gene TRBV19; TRBD1 might be the D (6 bases). The CDR3 contains 14 residues. CDR1 and CDR2 from the germline V gene are LNHDA and SQIVND (reference sequence). V dropped 5 bases and J dropped 9 bases, with 19 bases sitting between them. CDR3 bases: TGTGCCAGTAGTGCTGGACAGACCAAGAGACCCCAGTACTTC. Protein product: CASSAGQTKRPQYF.

This rearrangement joins TRBV9 to TRBJ1-5; tentative D call: TRBD1 (6 bases). Germline V gives CDR1 SGDLS, CDR2 YYNGEE. Between the trimmed V and J ends, which lost 4 bases and 3 bases, there was a span of 11 bases. The length of the CDR3 is 14 residues. CDR3 region: CASSPGQNNQPQHF. The CDR3 region has the DNA TGTGCCAGCAGCCCCGGACAGAACAATCAGCCCCAGCATTTT.

This clone was seen a single time. V usage is TRBV27 and J usage is TRBJ2-7, with D tentatively TRBD1 or TRBD2 (5 bases each). CDR3 length: 14 amino acids. Per germline, CDR1 MNHEY and CDR2 SMNVEV (reference sequence). V lost 7 bases and J 2 bases, leaving 15 bases between the germline ends. The CDR3 loop is CASTARDHPYEQYF. The CDR3 coding sequence is TGTGCCAGCACCGCTCGGGACCACCCCTACGAGCAGTACTTC.

The rearrangement uses TRBV28 and TRBJ2-7; weak D call: TRBD2 (6 bases). The CDR3 contains 15 residues. V was trimmed by 6 bases and J by 2 bases, leaving 17 bases between them. The germline gives CDR1 MDHEN, CDR2 SYDVKM. The CDR3 spells CASSPWGERAYEQYF. DNA for the CDR3: TGTGCCAGCAGCCCTTGGGGGGAACGAGCCTACGAGCAGTACTTC.

Here the CDR3 reads CASASGTYSGANVLTF. DNA of the CDR3: TGTGCCTCAGCCTCCGGGACGTACTCTGGGGCCAACGTCCTGACTTTC. The chain combines TRBV19 with TRBJ2-6, with D perhaps matching TRBD1 or TRBD2 (5 bases each). Trimming cost V 11 bases and J 0 bases, with 17 bases left between them. The germline V gene encodes CDR1 LNHDA and CDR2 SQIVND (reference sequence). The CDR3 extends over 16 amino acids.

This clone was counted once. The V and J genes are TRBV11-2 and TRBJ2-2; TRBD2 matches at 11 bases. The germline V gene has CDR1 SGHAT and CDR2 FQNNGV. This CDR3 spans 17 amino acids. The V and J ends lost 4 bases and 5 bases, in that order; junction bases with no gene match: 9. Here the CDR3 reads CASSSVFSSGGTGELFF. The CDR3 DNA reads as TGTGCCAGCAGCTCCGTATTTTCTAGCGGGGGGACCGGGGAGCTGTTTTTT.

The genes are TRBV19 and TRBJ1-2, with TRBD1 matching over 10 bases. Trimming took 3 bases from V and 3 from J; bases not matched to a gene: 10. Germline V lookup: CDR1 LNHDA, CDR2 SQIVND (reference sequence). The CDR3 runs to 17 residues. The DNA for the CDR3 is TGTGCCAGTAGTATCCTCGAAGGGACAGGGGATTACTATGGCTACACCTTC. Residues: CASSILEGTGDYYGYTF.

CDR3 nucleotides: TGTGCCAGCAGCCAGGGCCTGGGACTAGCGGAGTACTTC. Protein product: CASSQGLGLAEYF. The V and J genes are TRBV4-2 and TRBJ2-5, with 11 bases fitting TRBD2. The CDR3 is 13 amino acids. CDR1 is LGHNA and CDR2 is YNFKEQ in the germline V gene. Trimming at V came to 3 bases and at J to 12 bases, leaving 6 bases not matched to a gene.

The gene calls are TRBV19 and TRBJ2-1; TRBD2 might be the D (5 bases). The CDR3 contains 15 residues. V was cut by 1 base and J by 6 bases, with 13 bases left in between. From germline, CDR1 is LNHDA and CDR2 SQIVND (reference sequence). CDR3 residues: CASSIGGSGGNEQFF. The CDR3 nucleotides are TGTGCCAGTAGTATAGGTGGGAGTGGAGGCAATGAGCAGTTCTTC.

The chain links TRBV7-8 to TRBJ2-1, with 11 bases matching TRBD2. The CDR3 runs to 16 residues. V was pared by 5 bases and J by 4 bases, with 7 bases of the junction left unmatched. Per the germline V gene, CDR1 is SGHVS and CDR2 is FQNEAQ. The chain's CDR3 is CASSMGLAALYNEQFF. The CDR3 region has the DNA TGTGCCAGCAGCATGGGACTAGCGGCCCTATACAATGAGCAGTTCTTC.

V gene TRBV27 combines with J gene TRBJ2-1; tentatively, D is TRBD2 (5 bases). The germline V gene encodes CDR1 MNHEY and CDR2 SMNVEV (reference sequence). Between the trimmed V and J ends, which lost 0 bases and 3 bases, there was a span of 9 bases. This CDR3 is built from 15 residues. CDR3 DNA sequence: TGTGCCAGCAGTTTATCTTCCCGGGGCTACAATGAGCAGTTCTTC. It codes for CASSLSSRGYNEQFF.

This chain links TRBV5-6 with TRBJ2-7, with 10 bases matching TRBD2. CDR3 length equals 14 residues. V lost 5 bases and J lost 2; bases outside the gene matches: 4. Per germline, CDR1 SGHDT and CDR2 YYEEEE. The CDR3: CASRVAGGAYEQYF. Here the CDR3 DNA reads TGTGCCAGCAGAGTAGCGGGAGGCGCCTACGAGCAGTACTTC.

This chain connects TRBV5-6 to TRBJ2-5, with unresolved D. With 4 bases removed from V and 3 bases from J, the gap between germline ends came to 7 bases. Germline V gene sequence: CDR1 SGHDT, CDR2 YYEEEE. The CDR3 loop spans 12 amino acids. In DNA form, the CDR3 reads TGTGCCAGCAGCGGCCAGAAAGAGACCCAGTACTTC. It codes for CASSGQKETQYF.

The genes are TRBV28 and TRBJ2-2, with 9 bases aligning to TRBD2. CDR1 is MDHEN and CDR2 is SYDVKM in the germline V gene. The trim removed 5 bases at V and 7 bases at J, leaving 14 bases unmatched. The CDR3 runs 17 residues. CDR3 coding DNA: TGTGCCAGCAGTCCCCCCGGTAGCGGGAGTGTAGGCGGGGAGCTGTTTTTT. Translating it yields CASSPPGSGSVGGELFF.